The entry that follows covers one TCR beta chain sequence. The antigen remains undetermined. Trimming took 0 bases from V and 8 from J, leaving 11 bases between them. CDR3 length: 14 residues. Germline CDR1 is SGHRS and CDR2 is YFSETQ. TCRdb ran MiXCR on the RT-PCR reads and lists one entry per CDR3 protein. This table has approximately 700,000 distinct CDR3 sequences, around 13% appearing once. The sample originates from a study of response to subunit inactivated influenza vaccine. Study conclusions and caveats: Authors suggested that a seasonal influenza vaccination recruits few new T cells each time.

The specimen comprised PBMCs from blood, sampled 14 days before vaccination. The chain combines TRBV5-1 with TRBJ2-2, with D uncertain. This clonotype was obtained from a man between 45 and 60 years old who received an inactivated influenza vaccine. The CDR3 is CASSLEQRTGELFF. For the CDR3, the DNA is TGCGCCAGCAGCTTGGAACAGCGAACGGGGGAGCTGTTTTTT.